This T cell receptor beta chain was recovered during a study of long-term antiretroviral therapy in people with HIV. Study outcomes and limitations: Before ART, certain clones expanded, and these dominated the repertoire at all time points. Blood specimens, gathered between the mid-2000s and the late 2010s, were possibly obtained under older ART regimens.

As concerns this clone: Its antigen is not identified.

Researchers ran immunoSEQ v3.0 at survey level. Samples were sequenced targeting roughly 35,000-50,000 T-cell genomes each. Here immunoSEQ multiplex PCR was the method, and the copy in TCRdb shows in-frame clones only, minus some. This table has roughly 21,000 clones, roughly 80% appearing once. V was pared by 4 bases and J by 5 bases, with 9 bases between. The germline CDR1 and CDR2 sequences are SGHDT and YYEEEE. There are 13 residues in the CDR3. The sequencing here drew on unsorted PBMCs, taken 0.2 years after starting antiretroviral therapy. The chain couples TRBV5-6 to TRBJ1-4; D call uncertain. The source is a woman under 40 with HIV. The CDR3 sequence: CASSLNINEKLFF. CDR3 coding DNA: TGTGCCAGCAGCCTAAATATAAATGAAAAACTGTTTTTT.